This entry lists 10 T cell receptor beta chains sequenced from one sample in a study of shared clonotypes between healthy human individuals. Assay: immunoSEQ multiplex PCR; the TCRdb copy retains only in-frame clones and omits some. The top ten clones hold approximately 1.1% of a sample with about 1.4 million clones, 96% of them seen once. The sample consisted of naive CD4+ T cells sorted from blood. The subset here: CD45RA+ positively selected. These receptors were obtained from a man under 40 in good health.

A note on this clone: The sample contains more than one DNA sequence encoding this CDR3. This rearrangement joins TRBV5-4 to TRBJ2-3; 10 bases align to TRBD2. Germline V gives CDR1 SGHNT, CDR2 YYREEE (reference sequence). The CDR3 totals 16 residues. Trimming removed 0 bases from V and 3 bases from J; junction bases left unmatched: 4. CDR3 sequence reads: CASSLGLAGVTDTQYF. Written as DNA, the CDR3 is TGTGCCAGCAGCTTGGGGCTAGCGGGGGTAACAGATACGCAGTATTTT.

This clone was seen more than once but under ten times. The CDR3, as DNA: TGTGCCAGCAGCGAACGGGACAGGGAATCGGAAGAGCAGTTCTTC. It is translated as CASSERDRESEEQFF. This chain joins TRBV7-9 and TRBJ2-1, with TRBD1 identical over 9 bases. CDR3 length: 15 residues. The trim removed 5 bases at V and 10 bases at J, leaving 12 bases unmatched. CDR1 and CDR2 (germline): SEHNR, FQNEAQ (reference sequence).

The gene calls are TRBV5-1 and TRBJ2-1, with TRBD1 matching 7 bases. The CDR3 loop spans 14 amino acids. The germline CDR1 and CDR2 sequences are SGHRS and YFSETQ. Trimming removed 0 bases from V and 6 bases from J; junction bases left unmatched: 3. CDR3 region: CASSLVDRTNEQFF. The CDR3 region has the DNA TGCGCCAGCAGCTTGGTGGACAGGACCAATGAGCAGTTCTTC.

This sequence joins TRBV7-9 and TRBJ2-7; 9 bases align to TRBD1. CDR1 is SEHNR, CDR2 FQNEAQ, per germline (reference sequence). The CDR3 has 17 residues. V lost 3 bases to trimming and J lost 3 bases; unmatched junction nucleotides: 12. The CDR3 protein is CASSFYPGQGLVYEQYF. The CDR3 DNA follows: TGTGCCAGCAGCTTTTACCCGGGACAGGGACTGGTCTACGAGCAGTACTTC.

Comment on this clone: Other DNA variants within this sample encode the same CDR3. V gene TRBV5-1 combines with J gene TRBJ2-5, with unresolved D. Trimming took 0 bases from V and 1 from J, leaving 4 bases between them. The germline V gene has CDR1 SGHRS and CDR2 YFSETQ. This CDR3 is 13 amino acids long. The CDR3 DNA reads as TGCGCCAGCAGCTTGGCTTCCCAAGAGACCCAGTACTTC. This sequence encodes CASSLASQETQYF. The full variable domain, with the rest looked up from reference TRBV5-1 and TRBJ2-5, is KAGVTQTPRYLIKTRGQQVTLSCSPISGHRSVSWYQQTPGQGLQFLFEYFSETQRNKGNFPGRFSGRQFSNSRSEMNVSTLELGDSALYLCASSLASQETQYFGPGTRLLVL.

A single count supports this clone. The chain is built from TRBV28 and TRBJ2-3; no firm D call. Trimming pared 7 bases from V and 7 bases from J, leaving 15 bases between. The length of the CDR3 is 13 residues. Germline V gene data show CDR1 as MDHEN and CDR2 as SYDVKM. The CDR3 is CASTRSIEHTQYF. CDR3 nucleotide sequence: TGTGCCAGCACTCGATCAATTGAGCATACGCAGTATTTT. Based on the CDR3 plus reference TRBV28 and TRBJ2-3, the full variable domain is DVKVTQSSRYLVKRTGEKVFLECVQDMDHENMFWYRQDPGLGLRLIYFSYDVKMKEKGDIPEGYSVSREKKERFSLILESASTNQTSMYLCASTRSIEHTQYFGPGTRLTVL.

The chain joins TRBV19 to TRBJ1-5; D not resolved. Germline CDR1 LNHDA, CDR2 SQIVND (reference sequence). Between the trimmed V and J ends, which lost 6 bases and 1 base, there was a span of 13 bases. The CDR3 length is 15 residues. DNA of the CDR3: TGTGCCAGTAGCCCCGGAATCAACAGCAATCAGCCCCAGCATTTT. Translating it yields CASSPGINSNQPQHF. The whole variable domain, filled in from reference TRBV19 and TRBJ1-5, reads DGGITQSPKYLFRKEGQNVTLSCEQNLNHDAMYWYRQDPGQGLRLIYYSQIVNDFQKGDIAEGYSVSREKKESFPLTVTSAQKNPTAFYLCASSPGINSNQPQHFGDGTRLSIL.

This clone has only one observation. The genes are TRBV7-9 and TRBJ2-3; D is undetermined. Germline-derived CDR1 and CDR2 are SEHNR and FQNEAQ (reference sequence). Trimming pared 2 bases from V and 4 bases from J, leaving 10 bases between. The CDR3 contains 14 residues. CDR3 DNA: TGTGCCAGCAGCTTAACGGCGATAGCAGATACGCAGTATTTT. Translating it yields CASSLTAIADTQYF.

V gene TRBV15 combines with J gene TRBJ2-7; D tentatively reads TRBD1 or TRBD2 (5 bases each). There are 13 residues in the CDR3. V was cut by 0 bases and J by 5 bases, with 8 bases left in between. Germline V gives CDR1 LNHNV, CDR2 YYDKDF (reference sequence). For the CDR3, the DNA is TGTGCCACCAGCAGAGAGGGGCGGGACGAGCAGTACTTC. Translating it yields CATSREGRDEQYF.

V and J are TRBV9 and TRBJ2-3; no definite D call. Germline lookup yields CDR1 SGDLS and CDR2 YYNGEE. The CDR3 sequence is 13 residues long. V lost 3 bases, J lost 4 bases, and 9 bases lay in between. CDR3 protein: CASSEQTADTQYF. The DNA of the CDR3 is TGTGCCAGCAGCGAACAAACTGCAGATACGCAGTATTTT.